Listed below are T cell receptor beta chains from one sample, sequenced in a study of shared clonotypes between healthy human individuals. Assay: immunoSEQ multiplex PCR; the TCRdb copy retains only in-frame clones and omits some. The sample carries around 1.9 million clones, over 85% recorded once. What was sequenced was naive CD8+ T cells from PBMCs. The receptors originated from a young man in good health. Some clones in this sample may be carry-over from other donors' samples. CDR3s include the opening cysteine and the closing phenylalanine or tryptophan. The D gene is left open where the match is weak. Clone size is shown for a subset of rows, as once, few, many or a class of expanded clone.

d_call	v_call	clone_size	j_call	cdr3_nt	cdr3_aa
TRBD1	TRBV11-2	-	TRBJ1-4	TGTGCCAGCAGCTCGCGGGACAGAGATAATGAAAAACTGTTTTTT	CASSSRDRDNEKLFF
-	TRBV1	-	TRBJ2-1	TGCACCAGCAGCCAAGAGTCGAGACGGGAGAGAAACAATGAGCAGTTCTTC	CTSSQESRRERNNEQFF
TRBD2	TRBV9	-	TRBJ2-1	TGTGCCAGCAGCGTAGTAGCGGGACCCTACAATGAGCAGTTCTTC	CASSVVAGPYNEQFF
TRBD2	TRBV10-3	-	TRBJ2-3	TGTGCCATCAGTGAGCTTGGGGGGGGTACGCAGTATTTT	CAISELGGGTQYF
TRBD2	TRBV19	-	TRBJ2-1	TGTGCCAGTAGTTTTAGCGGGAGGTCCTACAATGAGCAGTTCTTC	CASSFSGRSYNEQFF
-	TRBV7-8	-	TRBJ2-7	TGTGCCAGCAGCTTAGTAGGGGCACGGGGCGAGCAGTACTTC	CASSLVGARGEQYF
-	TRBV7-2	-	TRBJ2-7	TGTGCCAGCAGCTTAGGAGGACCGATCGAGCAGTACTTC	CASSLGGPIEQYF
-	TRBV6-5	-	TRBJ2-7	TGTGCCAGCAGTTACTCAGCTAGCTACGAGCAGTACTTC	CASSYSASYEQYF
-	TRBV6-5	once	TRBJ2-1	TGTGCCAGCAGTTACGTGCTAAATGAGCAGTTCTTC	CASSYVLNEQFF
-	TRBV7-9	-	TRBJ2-6	TGTGCCAGCAGCTCCCTGGCCAACGTCCTGACTTTC	CASSSLANVLTF
TRBD1	TRBV25-1	-	TRBJ1-2	TGTGCCAGCGGGGACAGGGAGGGCGATGGCTACACCTTC	CASGDREGDGYTF
-	TRBV19	-	TRBJ1-5	TGTGCCAGTAGTATGATTACTTCAAGGATTAATCAGCCCCAGCATTTT	CASSMITSRINQPQHF
-	TRBV11-2	-	TRBJ2-1	TGTGCCAGCAGCGTGACGACAAGGAGCGCCTACAATGAGCAGTTCTTC	CASSVTTRSAYNEQFF
TRBD1	TRBV2	-	TRBJ1-5	TGTGCCAGCACCTCCTACTGGACAGGGAATGAGCAGCCCCAGCATTTT	CASTSYWTGNEQPQHF
TRBD1	TRBV7-8	-	TRBJ1-1	TGTGCCAGCAGACCTGACAGGGGGCAATCCCCTGAAGCTTTCTTT	CASRPDRGQSPEAFF
-	TRBV11-2	-	TRBJ2-7	TGTGCCAGCAGCCCAGGCCCCTACGAGCAGTACTTC	CASSPGPYEQYF
-	TRBV6-4	-	TRBJ2-4	TGTGCCAGCAGTGACCGCGACAGGCCTGGAAACATTCAGTACTTC	CASSDRDRPGNIQYF
-	TRBV14	-	TRBJ1-2	TGTGCCAGCAGCCCCAGCGGGCGTCCCGGCTACACCTTC	CASSPSGRPGYTF
-	TRBV7-2	-	TRBJ1-4	TGTGCCAGCAGCTTAGTCTCCTGGAGGTCGGCTAATGAAAAACTGTTTTTT	CASSLVSWRSANEKLFF
TRBD2	TRBV28	-	TRBJ2-1	TGTGCCAGCAGTTGGACTAGCGGGCTCTACAATGAGCAGTTCTTC	CASSWTSGLYNEQFF
-	TRBV27	-	TRBJ2-7	TGTGCCAGCAGTTTTAATTCGTACGAGCAGTACTTC	CASSFNSYEQYF
-	TRBV5-6	-	TRBJ2-7	TGTGCCAGCAGTTTAACTTACACCTACGAGCAGTACTTC	CASSLTYTYEQYF
TRBD1	TRBV27	-	TRBJ2-7	TGTGCCAGCAGTCTCCTAGGACAGGTTGTCGACGAGCAGTACTTC	CASSLLGQVVDEQYF
-	TRBV4-1	-	TRBJ1-5	TGCGCCAGCAGCCAAGTCGTAGGGGGAGTTGGGCATCAGCCCCAGCATTTT	CASSQVVGGVGHQPQHF
-	TRBV29-1	-	TRBJ2-2	TGCAGCGTGGTTTCTGGGGGGCCCGGGGAGCTGTTTTTT	CSVVSGGPGELFF
-	TRBV5-8	-	TRBJ2-3	TGTGCCAGCAGCTTACGTATGGGTCTTAGAGATACGCAGTATTTT	CASSLRMGLRDTQYF
-	TRBV4-2	-	TRBJ1-5	TGTGCCAGCAGCCAAGAGGGTGAAACTAATCAGCCCCAGCATTTT	CASSQEGETNQPQHF
-	TRBV19	-	TRBJ2-2	TGTGCCAGTAACAAACTCGGAGGGGCCGGGGAGCTGTTTTTT	CASNKLGGAGELFF
-	TRBV27	-	TRBJ1-1	TGTGCCAGCAGTCCGCCCGCTGGATACGCTGAAGCTTTCTTT	CASSPPAGYAEAFF
TRBD2	TRBV6-8	-	TRBJ2-2	TGTGCCAGCAGTTACCGGGAGCCTAGCGGGAGGCGGTCCGGGGAGCTGTTTTTT	CASSYREPSGRRSGELFF
TRBD1	TRBV6-5	-	TRBJ1-2	TGTGCCAGCAGTTACTCGACAGGGGAATGGGGTTATGGCTACACCTTC	CASSYSTGEWGYGYTF
-	TRBV4-1	-	TRBJ2-3	TGCGCCAGCAGCCAAGATCGGACCAGTTACACAGATACGCAGTATTTT	CASSQDRTSYTDTQYF
-	TRBV14	few	TRBJ1-2	TGTGCCAGCAGCCAGGGCAGGGGCCTCACTAACTATGGCTACACCTTC	CASSQGRGLTNYGYTF